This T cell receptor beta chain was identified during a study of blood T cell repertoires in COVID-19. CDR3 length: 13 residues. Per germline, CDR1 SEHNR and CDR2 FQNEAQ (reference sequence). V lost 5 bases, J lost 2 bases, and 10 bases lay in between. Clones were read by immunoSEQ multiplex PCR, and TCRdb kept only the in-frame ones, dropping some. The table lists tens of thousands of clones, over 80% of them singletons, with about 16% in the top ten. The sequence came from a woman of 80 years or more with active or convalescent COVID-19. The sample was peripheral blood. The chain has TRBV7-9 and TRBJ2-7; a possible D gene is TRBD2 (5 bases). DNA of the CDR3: TGTGCCAGCAGCGGCCGACTACCCTACGAGCAGTACTTC. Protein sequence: CASSGRLPYEQYF.